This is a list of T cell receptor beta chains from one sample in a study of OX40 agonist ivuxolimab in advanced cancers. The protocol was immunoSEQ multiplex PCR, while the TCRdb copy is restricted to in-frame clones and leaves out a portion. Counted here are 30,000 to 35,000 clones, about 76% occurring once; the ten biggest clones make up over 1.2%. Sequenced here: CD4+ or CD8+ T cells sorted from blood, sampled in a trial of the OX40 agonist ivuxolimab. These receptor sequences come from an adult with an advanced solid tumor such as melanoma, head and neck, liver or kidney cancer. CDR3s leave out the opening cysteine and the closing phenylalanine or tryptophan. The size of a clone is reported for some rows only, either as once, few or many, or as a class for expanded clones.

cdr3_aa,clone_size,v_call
ASGRGAAYEQY,-,TRBV2
ASSSGQVHGYT,-,TRBV27
ASSLAGELF,-,TRBV18
ATREGRYSNQPQH,-,TRBV2
ASTGQVRFFGYT,-,TRBV28
ASTWEGVGETQY,-,TRBV5-1
ASRTSRGGNTIY,-,TRBV28
ASSLDVSNQPQH,-,TRBV7-8
ATQGPGLAGEETQY,-,TRBV10-3
ASMRQVDTGELF,-,TRBV6-5
ASKVPATGGAGELF,-,TRBV7-2
ASSLEPGDTQY,few,TRBV7-9
ASSYELQPYEQY,few,TRBV6-5
ASSLATSRSSEQY,-,TRBV5-1
ASSLNSPGGYT,-,TRBV6-9
ASSTRGDYNQPQH,-,TRBV7-8
ASSRDRGVNQPQH,-,TRBV11-2
ASSEQDRSEAF,-,TRBV6-1
ASSRQGQDNSPLH,-,TRBV7-6
ASSLLSGGFGGYT,-,TRBV11-2
ASSPGREETQY,once,TRBV27
ASSFRGTTPSNYGYT,-,TRBV27
ASSLAPTGGIDEQY,few,TRBV5-1
AISVGLLAGATDTQY,-,TRBV10-3
ASSELPQPQH,-,TRBV6-5
ASRPGHEFEQY,-,TRBV6-5
ASSFDWGDGQPQH,-,TRBV5-5
ASTPGVRSGRTYNEQF,-,TRBV28
ASSQGGGADTQY,-,TRBV14
ASVGTGVSGANVLT,-,TRBV19
ASSEAGQGLNYGYT,-,TRBV6-1
ASSPRVGSQPQH,-,TRBV27
ASSAGLAASTDTQY,once,TRBV9
ASSFFARAGGEQY,-,TRBV5-4
ASSVGGLGRETQY,-,TRBV9
ASSFGGTTYEQY,-,TRBV28
ASSLNSGGTDTQY,-,TRBV7-3
ASSPDTSSYNEQF,-,TRBV5-1
ASSAGTGLLETQY,-,TRBV11-3
ASSQQGSTEAF,few,TRBV4-3
ASSTKRENTGELF,-,TRBV5-4
ASSPPSAPEKLF,-,TRBV18
ASRRGQDPNQPQH,once,TRBV6-1
ASRGDRALVGNQPQH,-,TRBV2
ASSLGDSRNTIY,-,TRBV7-2
ASSFHGSSYNEQF,-,TRBV28
ASSPEGRSYNEQF,-,TRBV18
ASSRRDSSYEQY,-,TRBV7-9
ASQNRVQETQY,-,TRBV5-4
ASSSHRGLSGNTIY,-,TRBV9
ASSLAGSVVTDTQY,-,TRBV5-1
SVEGLGYKNTGELF,-,TRBV29-1
ASGGGGGPQETQY,-,TRBV2
ASTRTATFNYGYT,-,TRBV19
SVKPGTVSYEQY,-,TRBV29-1
ASSRGTANEKLF,-,TRBV6-5
ASSSKGGLAADNEQF,-,TRBV5-4